What follows are 31 T cell receptor beta chains derived from one specimen sequenced in a study of blood T cell repertoires in COVID-19. Measured with immunoSEQ multiplex PCR; TCRdb has only the in-frame clones, and not every one. The sample has more than 300,000 clones; approximately 89% are singletons. The sequencing input was peripheral blood. The source of these receptors is a woman aged 18-29 years who had recovered from COVID-19.

The count of this clone is one. V and J are TRBV27 and TRBJ1-2; possible D gene TRBD1, 5 bases. The ends were cut back, 2 bases at V and 3 bases at J, with 7 bases in the middle. The germline CDR1 and CDR2 sequences are MNHEY and SMNVEV (reference sequence). This CDR3 has 13 residues. CDR3 amino acids: CASSLAGHYGYTF. DNA of the CDR3: TGTGCCAGCAGTTTAGCGGGGCACTATGGCTACACCTTC.

A single count supports this clone. The chain uses TRBV27 and TRBJ2-3; 9 bases are shared with TRBD2. Germline V gene lookup returns CDR1 MNHEY and CDR2 SMNVEV (reference sequence). The CDR3 loop spans 18 amino acids. The trim removed 4 bases at V and 0 bases at J, leaving 11 bases unmatched. The CDR3 DNA sequence: TGTGCCAGCAGTTCGAGAAGTAGCGGGGGTACTAGCACAGATACGCAGTATTTT. It specifies CASSSRSSGGTSTDTQYF.

V usage is TRBV18 and J usage is TRBJ2-1, with TRBD2 matching 8 bases. The CDR3 has 18 amino acids. V was pared by 2 bases and J by 10 bases, with 19 bases of the junction left unmatched. Germline V gene data show CDR1 as KGHSH and CDR2 as LQKENI. CDR3 region: CASSPSSGSGSLPGEQFF. DNA for the CDR3: TGTGCCAGCTCACCATCTTCCGGGAGCGGGAGCCTTCCGGGGGAGCAGTTCTTC.

This chain links TRBV6-5 with TRBJ2-5, with 9 bases that match TRBD1. CDR1 and CDR2 (germline): MNHEY, SVGAGI. Trimming removed 4 bases from V and 7 bases from J; junction bases left unmatched: 7. The CDR3 runs to 14 residues. The CDR3 nucleotides are TGTGCCAGCAGTTCCCGGGGACAGGGCGGGACCCAGTACTTC. The encoded protein is CASSSRGQGGTQYF.

This chain links TRBV4-1 with TRBJ2-7; D is possibly TRBD1 (6 bases). Germline assignment: CDR1 MGHRA and CDR2 YSYEKL. Trimming pared 1 base from V and 6 bases from J, leaving 10 bases between. This CDR3 contains 13 residues. The CDR3 DNA sequence: TGCGCCAGCAGCCAAGTTATAGGGGGCGAGCAGTACGTC. This encodes CASSQVIGGEQYV.

This chain joins TRBV4-3 and TRBJ2-3, with 10 nucleotides matching TRBD2. Trimming cost V 4 bases and J 4 bases; bases outside gene matches: 14. Looked up from germline, CDR1 is LGHNA and CDR2 is YSLEER. The CDR3 runs to 18 residues. The CDR3 nucleotides read TGCGCCAGCAGCCCCCAAACCTCCGGCCTAGCGGGAGCAGATACGCAGTATTTT. Its protein is CASSPQTSGLAGADTQYF.

This rearrangement joins TRBV9 to TRBJ2-7; no clear D. V was clipped by 0 bases and J by 2 bases, with 6 bases between them. The CDR3 consists of 13 residues. CDR1 is SGDLS and CDR2 is YYNGEE in the germline V gene. The DNA for the CDR3 is TGTGCCAGCAGCGTAGCGGGTCCCTACGAGCAGTACGTC. As protein: CASSVAGPYEQYV.

Concerning this clone: The sample has other DNA sequences that encode this CDR3 too. The J gene is TRBJ1-1, the V gene TRBV7-2; the D is unclear. The germline gives CDR1 SGHTA, CDR2 FQGNSA. V shed 5 bases and J shed 3 bases, with 10 bases lying between them. The CDR3 covers 13 residues. The CDR3 coding sequence is TGTGCCAGCAGCCTGGAGAGGGACACTGAAGCTTTCTTT. Translated, it gives CASSLERDTEAFF. Complete variable domain (other parts from reference TRBV7-2 and TRBJ1-1): GAGVSQSPSNKVTEKGKDVELRCDPISGHTALYWYRQSLGQGLEFLIYFQGNSAPDKSGLPSDRFSAERTGGSVSTLTIQRTQQEDSAVYLCASSLERDTEAFFGQGTRLTVV.

As concerns this clone: Other DNA sequences within the sample encode an identical CDR3. This chain connects TRBV7-2 to TRBJ2-1, with unresolved D. Germline lookup yields CDR1 SGHTA and CDR2 FQGNSA. The CDR3 contains 13 residues. Trimming left V 3 bases short and J 0 bases short, with 3 bases between. For the CDR3, the DNA is TGTGCCAGCAGCTTGCGCTCCTACAATGAGCAGTTCTTC. As protein: CASSLRSYNEQFF.

V gene TRBV27 combines with J gene TRBJ2-1, with 9 nucleotides matching TRBD2. The germline V gene has CDR1 MNHEY and CDR2 SMNVEV (reference sequence). The length of the CDR3 is 15 residues. V trimming: 3 bases; J trimming: 5 bases; junction bases outside the gene matches: 5. The CDR3 coding sequence is TGTGCCAGCAGTTTGGGAGCGGGAGGTCACAATGAGCAGTTCTTC. The encoded protein is CASSLGAGGHNEQFF.

The rearrangement uses TRBV19 and TRBJ1-3, with a possible D match to TRBD1 (6 bases). Germline V CDR1 and CDR2: LNHDA, SQIVND (reference sequence). Between the trimmed V and J ends, which lost 5 bases and 0 bases, there was a span of 14 bases. The CDR3 has 16 residues. The CDR3 DNA is TGTGCCAGTAGTGCGACAGGTGGGAACTCTGGAAACACCATATATTTT. Residues: CASSATGGNSGNTIYF.

The rearrangement uses TRBV11-2 and TRBJ2-5, with D perhaps TRBD2 (5 bases). Germline assignment: CDR1 SGHAT and CDR2 FQNNGV. CDR3 length: 15 amino acids. V lost 3 bases and J 5 bases, leaving 16 bases between the germline ends. The CDR3 is CASSFLGPRGETQYF. Here the CDR3 DNA reads TGTGCCAGCAGCTTCCTAGGGCCTAGAGGGGAGACCCAGTACTTC.

This chain joins TRBV4-1 and TRBJ2-2, with 11 bases that match TRBD2. Germline CDR1 reads MGHRA; CDR2 reads YSYEKL. This CDR3 region has 16 residues. V lost 3 bases to trimming and J lost 8 bases; unmatched junction nucleotides: 8. CDR3 amino acids: CASSHISGRADGELFF. CDR3 DNA sequence: TGCGCCAGCAGCCACATTAGCGGGAGGGCCGATGGGGAGCTGTTTTTT.

J is TRBJ2-1 and V is TRBV19, with TRBD2 matching over 11 bases. The J segment lost 7 bases and the V segment lost 0 bases, leaving 11 bases of the junction unmatched. CDR3 length: 18 amino acids. Germline-derived CDR1 and CDR2 are LNHDA and SQIVND (reference sequence). The chain's CDR3 is CASSIDQWIAGGLNEQFF. As DNA, the CDR3 is TGTGCCAGTAGTATAGATCAATGGATAGCGGGAGGGCTGAATGAGCAGTTCTTC.

CDR3 sequence: CASSYGDSNQPQHF. In nucleotides, the CDR3 is TGTGCCAGCAGTTACGGGGATAGCAATCAGCCCCAGCATTTT. The rearrangement joins TRBV28 to TRBJ1-5; D unresolved. The V end lost 4 bases, the J end lost 0 bases, and 7 bases lay between the germline ends. The CDR3 is 14 amino acids. Germline-derived CDR1 and CDR2 are MDHEN and SYDVKM.

The J gene is TRBJ2-2, the V gene TRBV3-1 (or the pseudogene TRBV3-2); 14 nucleotides agree with TRBD2. The CDR3 extends over 18 amino acids. CDR1 and CDR2 from the germline V gene are LGHDT and YNNKEL (reference sequence). With V trimmed by 3 bases and J by 4 bases, 7 bases remained unmatched. CDR3 protein: CASSQPPGLAGGTGELFF. CDR3 nucleotides: TGTGCCAGCAGCCAGCCCCCAGGACTAGCGGGAGGCACCGGGGAGCTGTTTTTT.

This chain connects TRBV11-2 to TRBJ2-3; 11 nucleotides match TRBD1. The germline gives CDR1 SGHAT, CDR2 FQNNGV. Trimming removed 5 bases from V and 5 bases from J; junction bases left unmatched: 6. This CDR3 spans 15 amino acids. The CDR3 spells CASSRDRGVGDTQYF. CDR3 in DNA: TGTGCCAGCAGCAGGGACAGGGGGGTCGGAGATACGCAGTATTTT. Full variable domain (remainder filled in from reference TRBV11-2 and TRBJ2-3): EAGVAQSPRYKIIEKRQSVAFWCNPISGHATLYWYQQILGQGPKLLIQFQNNGVVDDSQLPKDRFSAERLKGVDSTLKIQPAKLEDSAVYLCASSRDRGVGDTQYFGPGTRLTVL.

This chain links TRBV5-4 with TRBJ2-7; TRBD1 matches at 11 bases. The V gene end was trimmed by 6 bases and the J gene end by 3 bases; junction bases not matched to a gene: 5. Looked up from germline, CDR1 is SGHNT and CDR2 is YYREEE (reference sequence). The CDR3 is 14 amino acids. In DNA, the CDR3 is TGTGCCAGCAACCCGGACAGGGGGCTCTACGAGCAGTACGTC. Its protein is CASNPDRGLYEQYV.

This clone has a single count. The CDR3 bases are TGTGCCAGCAGTCGGACTAGCTCCTACAATGAGCAGTTCTTC. It encodes CASSRTSSYNEQFF. The rearrangement uses TRBV6-5 and TRBJ2-1; 7 bases line up with TRBD2. The V gene end was trimmed by 5 bases and the J gene end by 0 bases; junction bases not matched to a gene: 1. This CDR3 is 14 amino acids long. Germline V gives CDR1 MNHEY, CDR2 SVGAGI.

CDR3 in DNA: TGTGCCACCAGTGCGGAGACTAGCGGGAGGGGGGATGAGCAGTTCTTC. Translating gives CATSAETSGRGDEQFF. This rearrangement joins TRBV24-1 to TRBJ2-1; 14 nucleotides align to TRBD2. CDR3 length: 16 amino acids. The ends lost 5 bases at V and 8 bases at J; junction bases unmatched: 7. Per germline, CDR1 KGHDR and CDR2 SFDVKD.

The rearrangement uses TRBV11-2 and TRBJ2-1, with D perhaps matching TRBD1 (5 bases). Trimming took off 1 base at V and 3 bases at J, with 7 bases between the two ends. CDR1 SGHAT and CDR2 FQNNGV come from the germline V gene. The CDR3 consists of 14 residues. CDR3 loop: CASSLATGYNEQFF. The CDR3 DNA follows: TGTGCCAGCAGCTTAGCTACAGGCTACAATGAGCAGTTCTTC.

V gene TRBV11-2 combines with J gene TRBJ1-1; the match to TRBD1 covers 8 bases. Germline V CDR1 and CDR2: SGHAT, FQNNGV. Unmatched junction bases numbered 5, after V lost 5 bases and J lost 0 bases. This CDR3 is built from 15 residues. The CDR3 DNA follows: TGTGCCAGCAGCCCATGGACAGGGATGAACACTGAAGCTTTCTTT. Residues: CASSPWTGMNTEAFF.

The chain is built from TRBV18 and TRBJ2-1; 8 nucleotides agree with TRBD2. Germline V gene sequence: CDR1 KGHSH, CDR2 LQKENI. The trim removed 5 bases at V and 1 base at J, leaving 4 bases unmatched. There are 15 residues in the CDR3. The chain's CDR3 is CASSESGRSYNEQFF. The CDR3 nucleotides are TGTGCCAGCTCAGAAAGCGGGAGATCCTACAATGAGCAGTTCTTC.

There are a few counts of this clone. The chain is built from TRBV15 and TRBJ1-1; D is perhaps TRBD1 (5 bases). V lost 5 bases, J lost 0 bases, and 13 bases lay in between. CDR1 is LNHNV, CDR2 YYDKDF, per germline (reference sequence). CDR3 length: 15 amino acids. The CDR3 coding sequence is TGTGCCACCAGCCCAACCGCAGGGATGAACACTGAAGCTTTCTTT. The encoded protein is CATSPTAGMNTEAFF.

Remarks on this clone: One end of the junction is discordant with germline, which a read error may explain. The chain employs TRBV6-2 or TRBV6-3 and TRBJ2-5; 8 bases line up with TRBD2. Germline V gives CDR1 MNHEY, CDR2 SVGEGT. The CDR3 sequence is 16 residues long. CDR3 loop: CASSYSPAGDGEIQYF. As DNA, the CDR3 is TGTGCCAGCAGTTACTCGCCAGCGGGGGACGGGGAGATCCAGTACTTC.

The CDR3 DNA is TGTGCCATCAGTCCTAGCGGGAGAACAGATACGCAGTATTTT. It codes for CAISPSGRTDTQYF. The chain employs TRBV10-3 and TRBJ2-3; the match to TRBD2 covers 10 bases. The V gene's germline CDR1 is ENHRY and CDR2 SYGVKD. V lost 5 bases, J lost 3 bases, and 2 bases stayed unmatched. The CDR3 covers 14 residues.

This chain joins TRBV12-5 and TRBJ1-1; 12 nucleotides align to TRBD1. Germline V gene lookup returns CDR1 LGHNT and CDR2 FRNRAP. The CDR3 covers 17 residues. The J segment lost 5 bases and the V segment lost 0 bases, leaving 7 bases of the junction unmatched. The DNA for the CDR3 is TGTGCTAGTGGTTTGGTCCCGGGACAGGGGGCGCGGACTGAAGCTTTCTTT. It translates to CASGLVPGQGARTEAFF.

The rearrangement links TRBV5-4 to TRBJ2-3; TRBD2 agrees at 9 bases. The CDR3 extends over 16 amino acids. The germline V gene has CDR1 SGHNT and CDR2 YYREEE (reference sequence). Trimming removed 3 bases from V and 0 bases from J; junction bases left unmatched: 5. CDR3 sequence: CASSSSSGISTDTQYF. The CDR3 DNA follows: TGTGCCAGCAGCTCCTCTAGCGGGATCAGCACAGATACGCAGTATTTT.

This sequence joins TRBV5-6 and TRBJ2-3; perhaps TRBD2 as D (6 bases). The CDR3 spans 16 residues. The V gene lost 1 base and the J gene lost 4 bases, with 16 bases spanning the gap. CDR1 and CDR2 from the germline V gene are SGHDT and YYEEEE. CDR3 amino acids: CASSLSAGGIADTQYF. The DNA of the CDR3 is TGTGCCAGCAGCTTGTCTGCCGGAGGGATTGCAGATACGCAGTATTTT.

V gene TRBV5-5 combines with J gene TRBJ1-3; D is unclear. Germline-derived CDR1 and CDR2 are SGHKS and YYEKEE (reference sequence). The CDR3 covers 15 residues. The ends were cut back, 4 bases at V and 8 bases at J, with 19 bases in the middle. Here the CDR3 DNA reads TGTGCCAGCAGCGCAACTTTCAAAGTTGAGGACACCATATATTTT. It is translated as CASSATFKVEDTIYF.

The CDR3 region is CASRFSFQPQHF. The CDR3 DNA follows: TGTGCCAGCAGATTTTCATTTCAGCCCCAGCATTTT. J is TRBJ1-5 and V is TRBV12-3 or TRBV12-4; D call uncertain. This CDR3 spans 12 amino acids. The V and J ends lost 6 bases and 6 bases respectively, with 9 bases between them.